Following are 11 T cell receptor beta chains from one sample sequenced in a study of T cell repertoires in cytomegalovirus infection. TCRdb reprocessed the reads via MiXCR and lists one record per CDR3 protein. The data contain hundreds of thousands of distinct CDR3 sequences, around 30% of them seen just once; the ten biggest clones take up 18%. Their specific antigens are unknown. The sample was cultured PBMCs, taken from culture after CMV antigen stimulation. The origin of the receptors is a human donor in good health (CMV status not recorded). Some clones in this sample may be carry-over from other donors' samples.

This chain joins TRBV20-1 and TRBJ2-2; D is undetermined. The germline CDR1 and CDR2 sequences are DFQATT and SNEGSKA (reference sequence). The V gene lost 0 bases and the J gene lost 7 bases, with 12 bases spanning the gap. The CDR3 length is 14 residues. The CDR3: CSARESNIDGELFF. In DNA, the CDR3 is TGCAGTGCTAGAGAGAGTAACATAGACGGGGAGCTGTTTTTT.

The J gene is TRBJ2-2, the V gene TRBV7-2; 9 bases are a match to TRBD2. V gave up 7 bases and J gave up 7 bases; unmatched junction bases: 13. Germline CDR1 and CDR2: SGHTA and FQGNSA. CDR3 size: 16 residues. CDR3 sequence (DNA): TGTGCCAGCACCCCGGCTAGCGGGGTGGCAGGCGGGGAGCTGTTTTTT. This codes for CASTPASGVAGGELFF.

This clonotype occurred a few times. The chain combines TRBV12-5 with TRBJ1-6, with TRBD1 matching over 9 bases. V lost 6 bases, J lost 6 bases, and 6 bases stayed unmatched. The length of the CDR3 is 15 residues. Germline loops: CDR1 LGHNT, CDR2 FRNRAP. CDR3 sequence reads: CASGFPGQGNSPLHF. DNA for the CDR3: TGTGCTAGTGGATTTCCGGGACAGGGTAATTCACCCCTCCACTTT.

This clonotype has more than one count but fewer than ten. This chain links TRBV6-5 with TRBJ1-1, with D unclear. CDR3 length: 13 residues. The germline gives CDR1 MNHEY, CDR2 SVGAGI. Trimming took off 2 bases at V and 3 bases at J, with 7 bases between the two ends. DNA of the CDR3: TGTGCCAGCAGTTACAGCCAGGACACTGAAGCTTTCTTT. Protein sequence: CASSYSQDTEAFF.

This clonotype was observed a few times. This chain uses TRBV7-2 with TRBJ2-6; no clear D gene. The germline gives CDR1 SGHTA, CDR2 FQGNSA. V shed 8 bases and J shed 0 bases, with 8 bases lying between them. This CDR3 region has 14 residues. In DNA, the CDR3 is TGTGCCAGCCTGCGAGCCTCTGGGGCCAACGTCCTGACTTTC. Its translation: CASLRASGANVLTF.

V and J are TRBV10-3 and TRBJ2-3; D is unresolved. CDR1 is ENHRY, CDR2 SYGVKD, per germline. V was clipped by 3 bases and J by 2 bases, with 12 bases between them. The CDR3 has 15 amino acids. This CDR3 is CAISDYLPSTDTQYF. CDR3 nucleotide sequence: TGTGCCATCAGTGACTACCTACCTTCCACAGATACGCAGTATTTT.

The V call is TRBV28, the J call TRBJ2-2, with TRBD1 as a possible D gene (6 bases). The ends were cut back, 4 bases at V and 6 bases at J, with 21 bases in the middle. Germline-derived CDR1 and CDR2 are MDHEN and SYDVKM. CDR3 length equals 17 residues. The CDR3 DNA reads as TGTGCCAGCAGTTCCGTCTCGGGACAAAGGGTTGCCGGGGAGCTGTTTTTT. Encoded protein: CASSSVSGQRVAGELFF.

The V call is TRBV7-2, the J call TRBJ2-6; D remains unclear. V was trimmed by 4 bases and J by 0 bases, leaving 4 bases between them. Germline CDR1 is SGHTA and CDR2 is FQGNSA. The CDR3 is made up of 14 amino acids. The CDR3 nucleotides read TGTGCCAGCAGCTCCTACTCTGGGGCCAACGTCCTGACTTTC. Translated: CASSSYSGANVLTF.

Only one count was recorded for this clonotype. Here the CDR3 reads CASSYEGRGAKNIQYF. In DNA form, the CDR3 reads TGTGCCAGCAGTTACGAGGGGCGGGGTGCCAAAAACATTCAGTACTTC. The J gene is TRBJ2-4, the V gene TRBV6-6; weak D call: TRBD2 (6 bases). The germline V gene has CDR1 MNHNY and CDR2 SVGAGI (reference sequence). The V and J ends lost 2 bases and 1 base respectively, with 12 bases between them. This CDR3 spans 16 amino acids.

This clonotype was observed a few times. The rearrangement links TRBV4-3 to TRBJ2-7; 10 bases match TRBD1. J gave up 4 bases and V 0 bases, and 9 bases lay outside the gene matches. The CDR3 covers 17 residues. Germline CDR1 is LGHNA and CDR2 is YSLEER. CDR3 in amino acids: CASSQELTGGNTYEQYF. The DNA of the CDR3 is TGCGCCAGCAGCCAAGAATTGACAGGGGGCAACACATACGAGCAGTACTTC.

This clonotype was seen a handful of times. This chain joins TRBV2 and TRBJ2-1; D is perhaps TRBD1 (5 bases). This CDR3 contains 14 residues. V lost 9 bases and J lost 7, with 19 bases in between. Germline CDR1 and CDR2: SNHLY and FYNNEI. CDR3 region: CASIWGLAPNEQFF. The CDR3 bases are TGTGCCAGTATATGGGGCCTGGCACCTAATGAGCAGTTCTTC. Based on the CDR3 plus reference TRBV2 and TRBJ2-1, the full variable domain is EPEVTQTPSHQVTQMGQEVILRCVPISNHLYFYWYRQILGQKVEFLVSFYNNEISEKSEIFDDQFSVERPDGSNFTLKIRSTKLEDSAMYFCASIWGLAPNEQFFGPGTRLTVL.